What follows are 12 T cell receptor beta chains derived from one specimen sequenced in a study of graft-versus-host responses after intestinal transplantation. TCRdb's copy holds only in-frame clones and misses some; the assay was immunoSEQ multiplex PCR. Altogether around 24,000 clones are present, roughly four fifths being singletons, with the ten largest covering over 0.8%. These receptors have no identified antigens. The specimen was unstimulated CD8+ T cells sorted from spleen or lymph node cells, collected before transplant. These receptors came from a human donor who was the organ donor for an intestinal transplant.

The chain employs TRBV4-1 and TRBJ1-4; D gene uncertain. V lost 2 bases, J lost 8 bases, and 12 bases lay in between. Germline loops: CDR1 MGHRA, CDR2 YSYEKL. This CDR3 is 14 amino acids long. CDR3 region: CASSQIRDREKLFF. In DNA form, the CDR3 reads TGCGCCAGCAGCCAAATAAGGGATCGGGAAAAACTGTTTTTT.

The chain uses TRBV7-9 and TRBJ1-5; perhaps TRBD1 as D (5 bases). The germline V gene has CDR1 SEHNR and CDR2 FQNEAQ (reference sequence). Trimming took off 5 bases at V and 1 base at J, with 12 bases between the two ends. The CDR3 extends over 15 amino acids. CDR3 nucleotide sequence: TGTGCCAGCAGCGAGGCGGGGCGCAGCAATCAGCCCCAGCATTTT. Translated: CASSEAGRSNQPQHF.

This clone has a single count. This chain's CDR3 is CSVLPSEGQGMTGELFF. The CDR3 DNA follows: TGCAGCGTTTTGCCCAGTGAGGGACAGGGGATGACCGGGGAGCTGTTTTTT. J is TRBJ2-2 and V is TRBV29-1; 10 nucleotides line up with TRBD1. The germline V gene has CDR1 SQVTM and CDR2 ANQGSEA. V gave up 5 bases and J gave up 5 bases; unmatched junction bases: 14. The CDR3 sequence is 17 residues long.

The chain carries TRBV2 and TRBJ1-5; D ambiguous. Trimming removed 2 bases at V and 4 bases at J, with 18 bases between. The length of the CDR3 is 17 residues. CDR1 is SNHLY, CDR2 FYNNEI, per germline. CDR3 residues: CASSESVRELLNQPQHF. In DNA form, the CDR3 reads TGTGCCAGCAGTGAATCGGTTAGGGAGCTGTTAAATCAGCCCCAGCATTTT.

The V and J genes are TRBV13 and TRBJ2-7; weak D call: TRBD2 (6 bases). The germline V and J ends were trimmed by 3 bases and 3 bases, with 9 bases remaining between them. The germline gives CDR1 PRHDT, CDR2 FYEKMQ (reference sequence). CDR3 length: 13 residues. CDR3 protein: CASSFPGLYEQYF. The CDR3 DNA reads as TGTGCCAGCAGCTTTCCGGGACTCTACGAGCAGTACTTC. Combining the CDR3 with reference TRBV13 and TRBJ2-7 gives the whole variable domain AAGVIQSPRHLIKEKRETATLKCYPIPRHDTVYWYQQGPGQDPQFLISFYEKMQSDKGSIPDRFSAQQFSDYHSELNMSSLELGDSALYFCASSFPGLYEQYFGPGTRLTVT.

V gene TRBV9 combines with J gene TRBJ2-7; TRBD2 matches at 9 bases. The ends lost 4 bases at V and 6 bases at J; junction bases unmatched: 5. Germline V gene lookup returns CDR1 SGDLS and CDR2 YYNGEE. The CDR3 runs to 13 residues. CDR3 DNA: TGTGCCAGCAGCATGGGACTAGCAGCCGAGCAGTACTTC. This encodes CASSMGLAAEQYF.

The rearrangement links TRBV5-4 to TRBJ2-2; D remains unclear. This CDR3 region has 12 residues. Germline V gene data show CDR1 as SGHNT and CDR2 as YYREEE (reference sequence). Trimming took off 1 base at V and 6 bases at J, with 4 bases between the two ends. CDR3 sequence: CASSLMSGELFF. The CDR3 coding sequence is TGTGCCAGCAGCTTGATGTCCGGGGAGCTGTTTTTT.

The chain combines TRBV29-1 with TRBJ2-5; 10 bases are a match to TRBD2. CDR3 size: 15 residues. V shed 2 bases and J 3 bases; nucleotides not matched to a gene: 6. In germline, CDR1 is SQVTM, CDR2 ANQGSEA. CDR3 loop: CSVEIGLAGEETQYF. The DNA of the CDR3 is TGCAGCGTTGAAATAGGGCTAGCGGGGGAAGAGACCCAGTACTTC.

The CDR3 is CASSLEGEPQHF. The CDR3, as DNA: TGTGCCAGCAGCTTAGAGGGGGAGCCCCAGCATTTT. The chain has TRBV7-9 and TRBJ1-5; D perhaps matches TRBD1 (6 bases). The CDR3 sequence is 12 residues long. The V gene lost 1 base and the J gene lost 8 bases, with 6 bases spanning the gap. CDR1 and CDR2 (germline): SEHNR, FQNEAQ (reference sequence). The full variable domain, completed using reference TRBV7-9 and TRBJ1-5, is DTGVSQNPRHKITKRGQNVTFRCDPISEHNRLYWYRQTLGQGPEFLTYFQNEAQLEKSRLLSDRFSAERPKGSFSTLEIQRTEQGDSAMYLCASSLEGEPQHFGDGTRLSIL.

This CDR3 reads CAWEGQGDTEAFF. The CDR3 DNA reads TGTGCCTGGGAAGGACAGGGGGACACTGAAGCTTTCTTT. V gene TRBV30 combines with J gene TRBJ1-1, with 10 bases aligning to TRBD1. With V trimmed by 5 bases and J by 3 bases, 3 bases remained unmatched. The CDR3 loop spans 13 amino acids. Germline CDR1 is GTSNPN and CDR2 is SVGIG (reference sequence).

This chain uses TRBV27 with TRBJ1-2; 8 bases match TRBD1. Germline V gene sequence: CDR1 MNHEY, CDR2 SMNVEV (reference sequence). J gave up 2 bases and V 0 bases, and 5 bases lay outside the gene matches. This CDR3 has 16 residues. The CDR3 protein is CASSLSTQGGNYGYTF. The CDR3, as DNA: TGTGCCAGCAGTTTATCGACACAGGGGGGCAACTATGGCTACACCTTC.

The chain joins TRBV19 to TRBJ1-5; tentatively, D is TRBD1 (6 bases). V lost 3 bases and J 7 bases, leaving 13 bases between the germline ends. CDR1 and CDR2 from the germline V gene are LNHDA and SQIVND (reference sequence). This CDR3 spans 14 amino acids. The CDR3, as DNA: TGTGCCAGTAGTATGGGGGGGGCGGGACAGCCCCAGCATTTT. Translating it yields CASSMGGAGQPQHF.